These T cell receptor beta chains were read from a single sample in a study of shared clonotypes between healthy human individuals. Measured with immunoSEQ multiplex PCR; TCRdb has only the in-frame clones, and not every one. The sample includes fewer than 800,000 clones, roughly nine tenths seen only once; the top ten take 20% to 25%. Sequencing was performed on naive CD8+ T cells sorted from blood. The receptors stem from a man aged 25-45 years in good health. Both conserved end residues are part of each CDR3. D genes are given only for firm matches. Clone size is shown for a subset of rows, as once, few, many or a class of expanded clone.

D gene | clone size | J gene | V gene | CDR3 protein | CDR3 DNA
. | . | TRBJ2-7 | TRBV30 | CAWRARGNSYEQYF | TGTGCCTGGAGGGCCAGGGGTAATTCCTACGAGCAGTACTTC
. | . | TRBJ2-7 | TRBV12-2 | CASRSRNWGGAYEQYF | TGTGCAAGTCGCTCCCGAAATTGGGGGGGGGCGTACGAGCAGTACTTC
TRBD1 | . | TRBJ2-7 | TRBV29-1 | CSAVRDRDYEQYF | TGCAGCGCAGTGCGGGACAGGGATTACGAGCAGTACTTC
. | . | TRBJ1-2 | TRBV25-1 | CASSEEDGNYGYTF | TGTGCCAGCAGTGAAGAGGACGGTAACTATGGCTACACCTTC
. | . | TRBJ2-1 | TRBV5-1 | CASSLALEGGVNEQFF | TGCGCCAGCAGCCTGGCCCTAGAGGGGGGTGTTAATGAGCAGTTCTTC
TRBD1 | once | TRBJ2-7 | TRBV6-6 | CASSTFRDRAYEQYF | TGTGCCAGCAGTACCTTCCGGGACAGAGCCTACGAGCAGTACTTC
. | . | TRBJ2-1 | TRBV28 | CATEEGGRRDNEQFF | TGTGCCACCGAGGAGGGGGGGCGGCGGGACAATGAGCAGTTCTTC
TRBD2 | . | TRBJ2-5 | TRBV2 | CASRDLAGGQETQYF | TGTGCCAGCAGAGACCTAGCGGGAGGGCAGGAGACCCAGTACTTC
TRBD1 | . | TRBJ2-3 | TRBV5-4 | CASSLSDRADTQYF | TGTGCCAGCAGCTTGTCTGACAGGGCAGATACGCAGTATTTT
. | . | TRBJ2-3 | TRBV19 | CASSISAPDTQYF | TGTGCCAGTAGTATTAGTGCCCCAGATACGCAGTATTTT
. | . | TRBJ2-7 | TRBV29-1 | CSVEIRQETYEQYF | TGCAGCGTTGAAATAAGACAGGAAACCTACGAGCAGTACTTC
. | . | TRBJ2-3 | TRBV25-1 | CASSELTRGGTTDTQYF | TGTGCCAGCAGTGAGCTGACTAGGGGGGGCACGACAGATACGCAGTATTTT
. | . | TRBJ2-2 | TRBV2 | CASSQTWTLANTGELFF | TGTGCCAGCAGTCAAACGTGGACCTTAGCGAACACCGGGGAGCTGTTTTTT
. | once | TRBJ2-5 | TRBV28 | CASSSFGAVQETQYF | TGTGCCAGCAGTTCTTTCGGTGCGGTCCAAGAGACCCAGTACTTC
. | few | TRBJ2-1 | TRBV11-2 | CASSAIRSSYNEQFF | TGTGCCAGCAGCGCCATCAGGAGCTCCTACAATGAGCAGTTCTTC
TRBD1 | . | TRBJ2-7 | TRBV7-6 | CASSAGGAFYEQYF | TGTGCCAGCAGCGCAGGGGGCGCGTTTTACGAGCAGTACTTC
. | . | TRBJ2-7 | TRBV5-4 | CASSHTPRGAIYEQYF | TGTGCCAGCAGCCATACCCCGCGAGGGGCCATCTACGAGCAGTACTTC
. | . | TRBJ2-7 | TRBV28 | CASSSRASSYEQYF | TGTGCCAGCAGTTCCAGGGCGAGCTCCTACGAGCAGTACTTC
. | . | TRBJ2-7 | TRBV28 | CASSISYEQYF | TGTGCCAGCAGTATCTCCTACGAGCAGTACTTC
. | . | TRBJ2-7 | TRBV19 | CASSIPSREQYF | TGTGCCAGTAGTATACCGAGTCGGGAGCAGTACTTC
. | few | TRBJ1-2 | TRBV5-4 | CASSLEQEYGYTF | TGTGCCAGCAGCTTGGAACAGGAGTATGGCTACACCTTC
. | . | TRBJ2-3 | TRBV5-1 | CASSLRWGASTDTQYF | TGCGCCAGCAGCTTGAGGTGGGGGGCTAGCACAGATACGCAGTATTTT
TRBD1 | . | TRBJ1-1 | TRBV7-9 | CASSLGTGNTEAFF | TGTGCCAGCAGCCTAGGGACAGGGAACACTGAAGCTTTCTTT
. | . | TRBJ2-3 | TRBV9 | CASSVGRDIYGATDTQYF | TGTGCCAGCAGCGTAGGAAGGGACATCTATGGGGCCACAGATACGCAGTATTTT
. | . | TRBJ1-1 | TRBV6-5 | CASSYSGAGNTEAFF | TGTGCCAGCAGTTACTCGGGGGCGGGGAACACTGAAGCTTTCTTT
. | . | TRBJ2-1 | TRBV7-2 | CASSLAAQGYNEQFF | TGTGCCAGCAGCTTAGCTGCACAGGGATACAATGAGCAGTTCTTC
TRBD1 | . | TRBJ1-5 | TRBV9 | CASSPGGGNQPQHF | TGTGCCAGCAGCCCAGGGGGCGGCAATCAGCCCCAGCATTTT
. | . | TRBJ1-1 | TRBV6-6 | CASSGSGTEAFF | TGTGCCAGCAGTGGTTCTGGGACTGAAGCTTTCTTT
. | few | TRBJ2-7 | TRBV7-9 | CASSGGSEQYF | TGTGCCAGCAGTGGGGGTAGCGAGCAGTACTTC
TRBD1 | . | TRBJ2-7 | TRBV9 | CASSPRQGSSYEQYF | TGTGCCAGCAGCCCCAGACAGGGCAGCTCCTACGAGCAGTACTTC
. | . | TRBJ2-7 | TRBV4-3 | CASSQTQGGREQYF | TGCGCCAGCAGCCAAACCCAGGGGGGGAGAGAGCAGTACTTC
TRBD2 | . | TRBJ2-7 | TRBV5-6 | CASTPSGRIYEQYF | TGTGCCAGCACCCCTAGCGGGAGAATCTACGAGCAGTACTTC
. | . | TRBJ2-2 | TRBV2 | CASITNERPGELFF | TGTGCCAGCATAACTAACGAGCGTCCCGGGGAGCTGTTTTTT
. | . | TRBJ1-4 | TRBV7-9 | CASSLGRAEKLFF | TGTGCCAGCAGCCTTGGACGGGCTGAAAAACTGTTTTTT
TRBD1 | . | TRBJ1-1 | TRBV9 | CASSVGTGGLNTEAFF | TGTGCCAGCAGCGTCGGAACAGGGGGCCTGAACACTGAAGCTTTCTTT